This T cell receptor beta chain was sequenced for a study of cytomegalovirus exposure and HLA in healthy donors. Whole-study results and caveats: The study listed about 150 cytomegalovirus-associated TCR beta chains. The availability of immune exposure information extended only to CMV serostatus.

V lost 1 base and J 7 bases, leaving 5 bases between the germline ends. The CDR3 contains 12 residues. Germline CDR1 and CDR2: MDHEN and SYDVKM. To note about this clone: The target antigen is unknown.

With 60 Vbeta and 13 Jbeta primers, the PCR was carried out. Using immunoSEQ multiplex PCR, the repertoire was profiled, and TCRdb retains in-frame clones only, with some absent. The sample has roughly 150,000 clones; more than 75% are singletons. This sequence joins TRBV28 and TRBJ1-5; D ambiguous. Sample: PBMCs. The source of this sequence is a woman younger than 35 in good health and CMV-seronegative. The CDR3 coding sequence is TGTGCCAGCAGTTTATTGAGGCAGCCCCAGCATTTT. Amino acids: CASSLLRQPQHF.